These 25 T cell receptor beta chains originate from one sample sequenced in a study of cytomegalovirus exposure and HLA in healthy donors. This PCR relied on a set of 60 Vbeta primers and 13 Jbeta primers. Profiling relied on immunoSEQ multiplex PCR, and the TCRdb table lists in-frame clones only, not all of them. The data hold under 130,000 clones, with about an eighth observed a single time. The specimen was PBMCs. These receptors all stem from a man in his forties or fifties in good health and CMV-seropositive.

CDR3 nucleotides: TGTGCCAGCAGTTTAGGGCTATCGGCAGGGGGGTATGGCTACACCTTC. This translates into CASSLGLSAGGYGYTF. The J gene is TRBJ1-2, the V gene TRBV28, with 7 bases lining up with TRBD1. Trimming at V came to 2 bases and at J to 5 bases, leaving 11 bases not matched to a gene. CDR1 and CDR2 from the germline V gene are MDHEN and SYDVKM. CDR3 length equals 16 residues.

V is TRBV5-1 and J is TRBJ2-5; D is unresolved. With 6 bases removed from V and 1 base from J, the gap between germline ends came to 16 bases. The CDR3 has 15 amino acids. Germline CDR1 SGHRS, CDR2 YFSETQ. The CDR3 region has the DNA TGCGCCAGCACCCGATCCAGGTCGGTCCAAGAGACCCAGTACTTC. Translated, it gives CASTRSRSVQETQYF.

In this sample, this clone turned up a few times. The chain carries TRBV6-6 and TRBJ2-2, with 8 bases lining up with TRBD2. V gave up 2 bases and J gave up 4 bases; unmatched junction bases: 3. Germline V CDR1 and CDR2: MNHNY, SVGAGI (reference sequence). The CDR3 has 15 residues. In DNA, the CDR3 is TGTGCCAGCAGTTACGTCGGGGGGGCCACCGGGGAGCTGTTTTTT. Its protein is CASSYVGGATGELFF.

The chain links TRBV5-1 to TRBJ2-7; D gene ambiguous. CDR1 and CDR2 (germline): SGHRS, YFSETQ. The CDR3 spans 14 residues. The V and J ends lost 0 bases and 0 bases respectively, with 7 bases between them. CDR3 in DNA: TGCGCCAGCAGCTTGGACGGGTACTCCTACGAGCAGTACTTC. The encoded protein is CASSLDGYSYEQYF.

The J gene is TRBJ2-5, the V gene TRBV10-1; 7 nucleotides agree with TRBD2. The length of the CDR3 is 15 residues. Looked up from germline, CDR1 is WNHNN and CDR2 is SYGVQD (reference sequence). V shed 3 bases, J shed 3 bases, and the junction held 7 bases outside the gene matches. This CDR3 reads CASSEGGSGEETQYF. The CDR3 DNA sequence: TGCGCCAGCAGTGAAGGCGGGAGCGGGGAAGAGACCCAGTACTTC.

The sample holds a few counts of this clone. This chain uses TRBV6-1 with TRBJ1-5, with D unresolved. Germline V gene data show CDR1 as MNHNS and CDR2 as SASEGT. This CDR3 is built from 14 residues. Trimming took off 2 bases at V and 9 bases at J, with 14 bases between the two ends. The CDR3 DNA is TGTGCCAGCAGTGAACCAGGAGGGAGTGTGCCCCAGCATTTT. It specifies CASSEPGGSVPQHF.

This clone was found a few times. The rearrangement uses TRBV5-1 and TRBJ2-3; D perhaps matches TRBD1 (7 bases). V lost 0 bases, J lost 8 bases, and 16 bases lay in between. Germline V gene lookup returns CDR1 SGHRS and CDR2 YFSETQ. CDR3 size: 15 residues. CDR3 bases: TGCGCCAGCAGCTTGGCCGGGCAGGGGGGAGTTACGCAGTATTTT. It translates to CASSLAGQGGVTQYF.

This clone appeared a few times. The chain combines TRBV7-8 with TRBJ2-1; possibly TRBD2 for D (6 bases). Germline CDR1 reads SGHVS; CDR2 reads FQNEAQ. Trimming stripped 4 bases from V and 0 bases from J, with 7 bases between. This CDR3 spans 14 amino acids. CDR3 in DNA: TGTGCCAGCAGCTGGGACTTCTCCTACAATGAGCAGTTCTTC. Translating gives CASSWDFSYNEQFF.

This clone has only a few counts. The chain has TRBV7-6 and TRBJ1-3; D unclear. V lost 4 bases to trimming and J lost 0 bases, with 13 bases between them. Germline V gene lookup returns CDR1 SGHVS and CDR2 FNYEAQ. This CDR3 spans 16 amino acids. CDR3: CASSYQAASSGNTIYF. The CDR3 DNA reads TGTGCCAGCAGCTACCAGGCCGCGAGCTCTGGAAACACCATATATTTT.

The chain combines TRBV19 with TRBJ2-1; the match to TRBD2 covers 10 bases. Germline values: CDR1 LNHDA, CDR2 SQIVND (reference sequence). The CDR3 has 16 amino acids. Trimming cost V 1 base and J 8 bases; bases outside gene matches: 8. CDR3 residues: CASSIGTAGGGDEQFF. CDR3 coding DNA: TGTGCCAGTAGTATAGGAACAGCGGGAGGGGGGGATGAGCAGTTCTTC.

This clone occurred a few times. The chain combines TRBV15 with TRBJ2-5, with 10 bases identical to TRBD1. CDR1 and CDR2 (germline): LNHNV, YYDKDF (reference sequence). V was pared by 3 bases and J by 5 bases, with 6 bases of the junction left unmatched. This CDR3 region has 15 residues. CDR3 in DNA: TGTGCCACCAGCAGTACCGGGACAGGGGATGAGACCCAGTACTTC. Protein: CATSSTGTGDETQYF.

This clone was counted a few times. The CDR3 DNA is TGCGCCAGCAGCGATGGACAGGGCACAACCCTCACAGATACGCAGTATTTT. Protein sequence: CASSDGQGTTLTDTQYF. The chain employs TRBV10-2 and TRBJ2-3, with TRBD1 identical over 8 bases. V gave up 6 bases and J gave up 2 bases; unmatched junction bases: 13. CDR1 is WSHSY and CDR2 is SAAADI in the germline V gene. The CDR3 contains 17 residues.

The V gene is TRBV6-5, the J gene TRBJ2-4, with TRBD1 matching over 10 bases. After removal of 6 bases from V and 9 bases from J, the junction contained 11 bases not matched to a gene. The CDR3 runs 15 residues. Germline CDR1 is MNHEY and CDR2 is SVGAGI. This chain's CDR3 is CASRNTGTGVFIQYF. The DNA for the CDR3 is TGTGCCAGCAGAAACACCGGGACAGGGGTTTTCATTCAGTACTTC.

This sequence joins TRBV29-1 and TRBJ1-3, with D uncertain. The germline V gene encodes CDR1 SQVTM and CDR2 ANQGSEA. V lost 7 bases and J lost 0, with 4 bases in between. The CDR3 runs 11 residues. CDR3: CSGHSGNTIYF. The CDR3 DNA sequence: TGCAGCGGACACTCTGGAAACACCATATATTTT.

This clone was seen a handful of times. The chain employs TRBV19 and TRBJ2-6; no clear D. Trimming stripped 6 bases from V and 4 bases from J, with 10 bases between. The CDR3 has 14 residues. Germline V gene data show CDR1 as LNHDA and CDR2 as SQIVND (reference sequence). CDR3 coding DNA: TGTGCCAGTAGACTAAATACCGGGGCCAACGTCCTGACTTTC. It encodes CASRLNTGANVLTF.

This clone was counted a few times. The chain employs TRBV5-1 and TRBJ2-5, with 7 nucleotides matching TRBD2. The V and J ends lost 5 bases and 0 bases, in that order; junction bases with no gene match: 25. Per the germline V gene, CDR1 is SGHRS and CDR2 is YFSETQ. The CDR3 loop spans 21 amino acids. The CDR3 nucleotides are TGCGCCAGCAGGATCCTGGGGGGGAGTGGATTTTATCGAGGGTACCAAGAGACCCAGTACTTC. It encodes CASRILGGSGFYRGYQETQYF.

The chain combines TRBV13 with TRBJ1-1; possible D gene TRBD1, 5 bases. Looked up from germline, CDR1 is PRHDT and CDR2 is FYEKMQ (reference sequence). The length of the CDR3 is 13 residues. With 5 bases removed from V and 1 base from J, the gap between germline ends came to 8 bases. CDR3 in amino acids: CASSTDRNTEAFF. The CDR3 nucleotides are TGTGCCAGCAGCACCGACAGGAACACTGAAGCTTTCTTT.

This clone has a handful of counts. The chain carries TRBV4-2 and TRBJ1-4; D is ambiguous. This CDR3 is 16 amino acids long. Germline V CDR1 and CDR2: LGHNA, YNFKEQ. Trimming removed 0 bases at V and 5 bases at J, with 13 bases between. CDR3 residues: CASSQERRRSNEKLFF. CDR3 DNA sequence: TGTGCCAGCAGCCAAGAAAGAAGGCGGTCGAATGAAAAACTGTTTTTT.

This clone was counted between two and nine times. The V gene is TRBV6-6, the J gene TRBJ2-3; 8 positions match TRBD1. CDR1 is MNHNY, CDR2 SVGAGI, per germline (reference sequence). The CDR3 has 15 amino acids. V was clipped by 4 bases and J by 4 bases; unmatched bases: 7. The CDR3 here is CASSWGQEGPDTQYF. CDR3 sequence (DNA): TGTGCCAGCAGTTGGGGACAGGAGGGTCCAGATACGCAGTATTTT.

This clone showed up just a few times. V and J are TRBV5-5 and TRBJ1-1; TRBD1 aligns across 9 bases. The CDR3 runs 13 residues. Trimming removed 4 bases from V and 11 bases from J; junction bases left unmatched: 9. Per the germline V gene, CDR1 is SGHKS and CDR2 is YYEKEE (reference sequence). In DNA, the CDR3 is TGTGCCAGCAGCCCCGGACAGGGGTCGGGTGCTTTCTTT. This gives the protein CASSPGQGSGAFF.

This chain joins TRBV5-1 and TRBJ2-5; maybe TRBD2 (5 bases). The CDR3 loop spans 15 amino acids. CDR1 is SGHRS, CDR2 YFSETQ, per germline. V lost 2 bases and J lost 1, with 12 bases in between. CDR3: CASSFGSGPQETQYF. Written as DNA, the CDR3 is TGCGCCAGCAGCTTTGGAAGCGGACCCCAAGAGACCCAGTACTTC.

This clone occurred a few times. The chain joins TRBV5-1 to TRBJ2-1; D may be TRBD1 (5 bases). The germline V gene encodes CDR1 SGHRS and CDR2 YFSETQ. Trimming left V 2 bases short and J 5 bases short, with 11 bases between. The CDR3 spans 14 residues. The CDR3 sequence is CASSFRAGNNEQFF. CDR3 DNA sequence: TGCGCCAGCAGCTTCAGGGCAGGGAACAATGAGCAGTTCTTC.

This clone was recorded a few times. This chain joins TRBV6-5 and TRBJ2-7; TRBD2 matches 8 bases. Germline V gives CDR1 MNHEY, CDR2 SVGAGI. After removal of 8 bases from V and 4 bases from J, the junction contained 1 base not matched to a gene. The CDR3 spans 11 residues. In nucleotides, the CDR3 is TGTGCCAGCCAGCGGGGGTACGAGCAGTACTTC. Translating gives CASQRGYEQYF.

The J gene is TRBJ2-1, the V gene TRBV29-1; TRBD1 aligns across 10 bases. CDR1 and CDR2 (germline): SQVTM, ANQGSEA. CDR3 length: 13 amino acids. With V trimmed by 6 bases and J by 4 bases, 3 bases remained unmatched. The CDR3 region is CSVRQGAYNEQFF. The CDR3 nucleotides are TGCAGCGTGAGACAGGGGGCGTACAATGAGCAGTTCTTC.

The V call is TRBV19, the J call TRBJ1-2; no clear D. V lost 7 bases and J 5 bases, leaving 17 bases between the germline ends. The CDR3 extends over 14 amino acids. CDR1 LNHDA and CDR2 SQIVND come from the germline V gene (reference sequence). The CDR3 loop reads CASMGRANGYGYTF. The CDR3 DNA follows: TGTGCCAGTATGGGGAGGGCAAATGGATATGGCTACACCTTC. The whole variable domain, filled in from reference TRBV19 and TRBJ1-2, reads DGGITQSPKYLFRKEGQNVTLSCEQNLNHDAMYWYRQDPGQGLRLIYYSQIVNDFQKGDIAEGYSVSREKKESFPLTVTSAQKNPTAFYLCASMGRANGYGYTFGSGTRLTVV.